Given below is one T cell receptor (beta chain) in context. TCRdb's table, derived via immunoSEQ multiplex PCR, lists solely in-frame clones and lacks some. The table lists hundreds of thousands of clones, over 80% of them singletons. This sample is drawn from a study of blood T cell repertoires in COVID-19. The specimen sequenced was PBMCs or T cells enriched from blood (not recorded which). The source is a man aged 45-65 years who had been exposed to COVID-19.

CDR3 in amino acids: CASRLGGKGASYNSPLHF. The CDR3 bases are TGTGCCAGCAGACTTGGGGGGAAGGGGGCCTCCTATAATTCACCCCTCCACTTT. The J gene is TRBJ1-6, the V gene TRBV5-4, with 7 bases matching TRBD1. Trimming at V came to 5 bases and at J to 0 bases, leaving 11 bases not matched to a gene. Germline loops: CDR1 SGHNT, CDR2 YYREEE (reference sequence). The CDR3 covers 18 residues.